The clone carrying this T cell receptor beta chain has a handful of counts. The assay was immunoSEQ multiplex PCR, and TCRdb's table has in-frame clones only and misses some. The profile shows about 520,000 clones, 81% of them singletons. The data derive from a study of shared clonotypes between healthy human individuals. The germline V and J ends were trimmed by 0 bases and 0 bases, with 8 bases remaining between them. The germline V gene has CDR1 SGDLS and CDR2 YYNGEE. CDR3 length: 15 residues. The origin of this receptor is a woman aged 40 to 55 in good health. Some clones in this sample may be carry-over from other donors' samples. The V gene is TRBV9, the J gene TRBJ2-3; D unresolved. The sample consisted of PBMCs. CDR3 DNA: TGTGCCAGCAGCGTAGGGGCTTCTAGCACAGATACGCAGTATTTT. Protein product: CASSVGASSTDTQYF. Full variable domain (missing parts from reference TRBV9 and TRBJ2-3): DSGVTQTPKHLITATGQRVTLRCSPRSGDLSVYWYQQSLDQGLQFLIQYYNGEERAKGNILERFSAQQFPDLHSELNLSSLELGDSALYFCASSVGASSTDTQYFGPGTRLTVL.